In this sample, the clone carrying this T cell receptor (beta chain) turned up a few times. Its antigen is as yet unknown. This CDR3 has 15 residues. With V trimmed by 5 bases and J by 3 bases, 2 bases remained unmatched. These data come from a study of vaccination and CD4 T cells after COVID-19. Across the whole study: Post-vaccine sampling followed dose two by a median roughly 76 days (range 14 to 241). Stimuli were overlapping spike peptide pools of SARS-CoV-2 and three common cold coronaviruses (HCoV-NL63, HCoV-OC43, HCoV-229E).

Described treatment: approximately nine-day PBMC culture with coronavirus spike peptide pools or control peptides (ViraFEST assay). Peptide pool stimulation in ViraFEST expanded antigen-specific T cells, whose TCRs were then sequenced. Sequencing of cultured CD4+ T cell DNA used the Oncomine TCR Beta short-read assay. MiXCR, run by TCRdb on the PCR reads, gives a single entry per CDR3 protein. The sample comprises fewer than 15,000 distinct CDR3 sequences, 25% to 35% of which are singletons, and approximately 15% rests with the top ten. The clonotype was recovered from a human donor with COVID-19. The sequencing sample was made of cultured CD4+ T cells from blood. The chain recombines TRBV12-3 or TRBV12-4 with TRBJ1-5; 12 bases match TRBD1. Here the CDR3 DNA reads TGTGCCAGCAGTGGGGACAGGGGGCCCAATCAGCCCCAGCATTTT. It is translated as CASSGDRGPNQPQHF.